The 5 T cell receptor beta chains in this list originate from one sample, sequenced in a study of CD8+CD57+ T cells in acquired aplastic anemia. All patients picked for sequencing had shown, by flow cytometry, an expansion of CD8+CD57+ cells. Genomic DNA provided the template from which TCR beta VDJ and CDR3 profiles were obtained. TCRdb re-analysed the reads in MiXCR, keeping a single row per CDR3 protein. The sample includes over 150,000 distinct CDR3 sequences, 40% to 65% of them seen just once. Sequencing was carried out using sorted CD4+, CD8+, or CD8+CD57+ T cells (not recorded which) from PBMCs. These receptors all come from a human donor with aplastic anemia.

V usage is TRBV9 and J usage is TRBJ2-7; 7 bases fit TRBD2. The CDR3 extends over 14 amino acids. V lost 3 bases to trimming and J lost 7 bases; unmatched junction nucleotides: 10. CDR1 SGDLS and CDR2 YYNGEE come from the germline V gene. This CDR3 reads CASSASGTMGEQYF. As DNA, the CDR3 is TGTGCCAGCAGCGCATCCGGGACTATGGGAGAGCAGTACTTC.

The gene calls are TRBV2 and TRBJ2-3, with TRBD2 as a possible D gene (6 bases). V lost 4 bases to trimming and J lost 2 bases, with 10 bases between them. Germline V lookup: CDR1 SNHLY, CDR2 FYNNEI. The CDR3 sequence is 14 residues long. CDR3 residues: CASSAMRDTDTQYF. CDR3 bases: TGTGCCAGCAGTGCGATGCGGGACACAGATACGCAGTATTTT.

The chain combines TRBV12-3 or TRBV12-4 with TRBJ2-2; D call uncertain. V lost 3 bases to trimming and J lost 7 bases, with 0 bases between them. CDR3 length: 10 amino acids. The CDR3 spells CASSFGELFF. The CDR3 DNA reads TGTGCCAGCAGTTTCGGGGAGCTGTTTTTT.

This clonotype was observed at least ten times. The chain employs TRBV14 and TRBJ1-4, with D hard to call. The germline CDR1 and CDR2 sequences are SGHDN and FVKESK. V gave up 0 bases and J gave up 4 bases, with 12 bases separating them. CDR3 size: 16 residues. CDR3 region: CASSQDPTDYNEKLFF. The CDR3 nucleotides read TGTGCCAGCAGCCAAGATCCTACAGATTATAATGAAAAACTGTTTTTT.

This clonotype was picked up many times. The chain recombines TRBV6-1 with TRBJ2-1; no firm D call. Trimming removed 2 bases from V and 4 bases from J, with 12 bases in between. From germline, CDR1 is MNHNS and CDR2 SASEGT. The CDR3 runs to 15 residues. CDR3 sequence (DNA): TGTGCCAGCAGTGAACGCCGTTCCCCTTACAATGAGCAGTTCTTC. Its translation: CASSERRSPYNEQFF.